This TCR beta chain is from a study of cytomegalovirus exposure and HLA in healthy donors. At the level of the study: Clustering assigned 81% of the roughly 400 genotyped donors to the Caucasian-associated ancestry cluster. Study outcomes and limitations: TCR beta sequences reportedly predicted most subjects' HLA-A and HLA-B alleles accurately. Most CMV-associated TCR beta chains were later found to appear HLA-restricted. In an earlier analysis, about 87% or about 30%: the productive usage of most TCR beta V segments.

This clone is termed medium-sized. The antigen is not known. Germline lookup yields CDR1 SGHTA and CDR2 FQGTGA. This CDR3 region has 15 residues. V lost 1 base to trimming and J lost 5 bases; unmatched junction nucleotides: 5. In the PCR, 60 Vbeta and 13 Jbeta primers were used. Some clones are missing from TCRdb's copy, which holds only in-frame ones; the method was immunoSEQ multiplex PCR. The sample carries about 130,000 clones, over 80% recorded once. The chain has TRBV7-3 and TRBJ2-3; 8 bases align to TRBD2. This sequence originates from a man aged 18 to 29 in good health and CMV-seropositive. Sequenced sample: PBMCs. In DNA form, the CDR3 reads TGTGCCAGCAGCTTAATCGGGGGGGCCAGAGATACGCAGTATTTT. This encodes CASSLIGGARDTQYF.